This entry describes one T cell receptor (beta chain). Generated by immunoSEQ multiplex PCR, the TCRdb table keeps only in-frame clones and is missing some. This sample has 200,000 or so clones, with roughly 94% found just once. The V gene's germline CDR1 is LGHNA and CDR2 YNFKEQ. The CDR3 extends over 19 amino acids. J lost 0 bases, V lost 4 bases, and 8 bases had no gene match. This entry comes from a study of control samples from healthy donors and cancer patients. The TCR was taken from a middle-aged man in good health. The sample consisted of blood. The chain links TRBV4-2 to TRBJ2-2, with TRBD2 matching 13 bases. Written as DNA, the CDR3 is TGTGCCAGCAGCCGCGGACTAGCGGGGGACGTCGCGAACACCGGGGAGCTGTTTTTT. Amino acid sequence: CASSRGLAGDVANTGELFF.